A single sample gave rise to the 20 T cell receptor beta chains below, sequenced in a study of T cells in localized non-small cell lung cancer. The repertoire was sequenced with immunoSEQ multiplex PCR; TCRdb's copy has only in-frame clones and lacks some. The sample comprises fewer than 20,000 clones, approximately 84% of which are singletons, and 23% rests with the top ten. The input for sequencing was peripheral blood, taken before any cancer treatment. These receptors all come from a male donor at least 60 years old with stage I lung adenocarcinoma.

The V call is TRBV19, the J call TRBJ2-1, with TRBD1 matching over 7 bases. Germline V gene lookup returns CDR1 LNHDA and CDR2 SQIVND (reference sequence). V gave up 3 bases and J gave up 4 bases; unmatched junction bases: 6. The CDR3 runs 15 residues. The CDR3 here is CASSIPGRGYNEQFF. The CDR3 region has the DNA TGTGCCAGTAGTATCCCTGGCAGGGGGTACAATGAGCAGTTCTTC.

This chain joins TRBV2 and TRBJ2-7; D is perhaps TRBD2 (6 bases). CDR1 and CDR2 from the germline V gene are SNHLY and FYNNEI. V dropped 2 bases and J dropped 4 bases, with 6 bases sitting between them. This CDR3 has 12 residues. This CDR3 is CASSERGYEQYF. Written as DNA, the CDR3 is TGTGCCAGCAGTGAACGGGGGTACGAGCAGTACTTC. The full variable domain, its missing parts supplied by reference TRBV2 and TRBJ2-7, is EPEVTQTPSHQVTQMGQEVILRCVPISNHLYFYWYRQILGQKVEFLVSFYNNEISEKSEIFDDQFSVERPDGSNFTLKIRSTKLEDSAMYFCASSERGYEQYFGPGTRLTVT.

This rearrangement joins TRBV29-1 to TRBJ2-1, with a tentative D call TRBD2 (5 bases). CDR3 size: 14 residues. Germline V gives CDR1 SQVTM, CDR2 ANQGSEA. The CDR3 here is CRVQLEGPLDEQFF. The CDR3 nucleotides are TGCAGAGTCCAACTAGAAGGGCCTCTTGATGAGCAGTTCTTC.

The CDR3 loop reads CASSYLTSGTSLSNEQFF. The CDR3 region has the DNA TGCGCCAGCAGCTACCTAACTAGCGGCACCTCTTTAAGCAATGAGCAGTTCTTC. The chain uses TRBV5-1 and TRBJ2-1; TRBD2 matches 8 bases. Germline values: CDR1 SGHRS, CDR2 YFSETQ. There are 18 residues in the CDR3. Trimming removed 3 bases from V and 6 bases from J; junction bases left unmatched: 17. Together with reference TRBV5-1 and TRBJ2-1, the CDR3 gives the full variable domain: KAGVTQTPRYLIKTRGQQVTLSCSPISGHRSVSWYQQTPGQGLQFLFEYFSETQRNKGNFPGRFSGRQFSNSRSEMNVSTLELGDSALYLCASSYLTSGTSLSNEQFFGPGTRLTVL.

The J gene is TRBJ2-1, the V gene TRBV4-3; 9 nucleotides line up with TRBD2. Germline CDR1 and CDR2: LGHNA and YSLEER. The CDR3 runs 17 residues. Trimming at V came to 1 base and at J to 8 bases, leaving 12 bases not matched to a gene. CDR3 sequence (DNA): TGCGCCAGCAGCCAAGGTACTCGACTAGCGGCTGTCGATGAGCAGTTCTTC. This codes for CASSQGTRLAAVDEQFF.

The rearrangement links TRBV6-5 to TRBJ1-6; no firm D call. The CDR3 runs to 13 residues. The V gene lost 2 bases and the J gene lost 8 bases, with 7 bases spanning the gap. The germline V gene encodes CDR1 MNHEY and CDR2 SVGAGI. In nucleotides, the CDR3 is TGTGCCAGCAGTTACGGGAAGGATTCACCCCTCCACTTT. Its translation: CASSYGKDSPLHF.

CDR3 sequence reads: CASSPPGLNYGYTF. The DNA of the CDR3 is TGTGCCAGCAGTCCCCCAGGACTTAACTATGGCTACACCTTC. The rearrangement uses TRBV27 and TRBJ1-2; D remains ambiguous. This CDR3 region has 14 residues. Trimming left V 5 bases short and J 1 base short, with 11 bases between. The V gene's germline CDR1 is MNHEY and CDR2 SMNVEV (reference sequence).

This clone was recorded a few times. The genes are TRBV28 and TRBJ1-5; 9 positions match TRBD1. The CDR3 loop spans 15 amino acids. Germline-derived CDR1 and CDR2 are MDHEN and SYDVKM. J was trimmed by 6 bases and V by 6 bases; bases with no gene match: 9. This CDR3 is CASSRTGTGSQPQHF. CDR3 DNA sequence: TGTGCCAGCAGCAGAACCGGGACAGGGAGTCAGCCCCAGCATTTT.

The chain carries TRBV4-2 and TRBJ1-2; D might be TRBD1 (5 bases). CDR3 length: 16 residues. The germline V and J ends were trimmed by 3 bases and 2 bases, with 16 bases remaining between them. Germline V gene sequence: CDR1 LGHNA, CDR2 YNFKEQ. In DNA form, the CDR3 reads TGTGCCAGCAGCCACGGGACTTTACTAACAAACTATGGCTACACCTTC. Amino acids: CASSHGTLLTNYGYTF.

V gene TRBV18 combines with J gene TRBJ1-1; D not resolved. The V and J ends lost 6 bases and 1 base respectively, with 15 bases between them. The CDR3 has 15 residues. Germline CDR1 reads KGHSH; CDR2 reads LQKENI. The CDR3 spells CASSSVPTQNTEAFF. The CDR3 DNA follows: TGTGCCAGCTCCTCCGTACCCACACAGAACACTGAAGCTTTCTTT.

The rearrangement joins TRBV27 to TRBJ1-1; tentatively, D is TRBD1 (5 bases). The V end was cut by 6 bases, the J end by 5 bases, with 13 bases between. Germline V gene lookup returns CDR1 MNHEY and CDR2 SMNVEV (reference sequence). The CDR3 extends over 13 amino acids. CDR3 loop: CASSRGEVTEAFF. CDR3 in DNA: TGTGCCAGCAGCCGAGGGGAGGTAACTGAAGCTTTCTTT.

The chain combines TRBV29-1 with TRBJ1-5; D might be TRBD1 (5 bases). CDR3 length: 12 residues. Germline assignment: CDR1 SQVTM and CDR2 ANQGSEA. V was clipped by 6 bases and J by 3 bases, with 9 bases between them. As DNA, the CDR3 is TGCAGCGTCAGGGAGAACAATCAGCCCCAGCATTTT. This encodes CSVRENNQPQHF.

The gene calls are TRBV5-1 and TRBJ1-3; no firm D call. CDR3 size: 15 residues. V was clipped by 2 bases and J by 0 bases, with 9 bases between them. Germline-derived CDR1 and CDR2 are SGHRS and YFSETQ. The CDR3 bases are TGCGCCAGCAGCTTTAGTGAGAGCTCTGGAAACACCATATATTTT. This codes for CASSFSESSGNTIYF.

V is TRBV7-2 and J is TRBJ2-2; tentative D call: TRBD1 (6 bases). This CDR3 contains 13 residues. CDR1 and CDR2 from the germline V gene are SGHTA and FQGNSA. The V end lost 5 bases, the J end lost 8 bases, and 12 bases lay between the germline ends. This chain's CDR3 is CASSTDSRGELFF. The DNA of the CDR3 is TGTGCCAGCAGCACGGACAGTCGAGGGGAGCTGTTTTTT.

The chain carries TRBV5-6 and TRBJ1-1; TRBD1 might be the D (6 bases). V was shortened by 4 bases and J by 2 bases, with 21 bases between the two germline ends. CDR3 size: 17 residues. CDR1 and CDR2 from the germline V gene are SGHDT and YYEEEE. CDR3: CASSTPKTPTGNTEAFF. CDR3 nucleotide sequence: TGTGCCAGCAGCACCCCCAAAACCCCGACAGGCAACACTGAAGCTTTCTTT.

The V gene is TRBV28, the J gene TRBJ1-5; 7 bases are shared with TRBD1. CDR1 and CDR2 from the germline V gene are MDHEN and SYDVKM. After removal of 6 bases from V and 4 bases from J, the junction contained 9 bases not matched to a gene. The CDR3 runs to 15 residues. CDR3: CASSSDRVWNQPQHF. In DNA form, the CDR3 reads TGTGCCAGCAGCTCCGACAGGGTTTGGAATCAGCCCCAGCATTTT.

This chain uses TRBV4-3 with TRBJ2-5; maybe TRBD2 (7 bases). CDR3 length equals 15 residues. Germline assignment: CDR1 LGHNA and CDR2 YSLEER. The germline V and J ends were trimmed by 0 bases and 5 bases, with 13 bases remaining between them. CDR3 nucleotide sequence: TGCGCCAGCAGCCAAGAATTGGGGAGGGGGGAGACCCAGTACTTC. Protein product: CASSQELGRGETQYF.

For the CDR3, the DNA is TGTGCCAGCAGCTTAGGGGTAGCGGGAAATGGCAATGAGCAGTTCTTC. Translation: CASSLGVAGNGNEQFF. This chain joins TRBV7-2 and TRBJ2-1; 8 bases are a match to TRBD2. V lost 1 base and J lost 6; bases outside the gene matches: 8. The CDR3 covers 16 residues. Germline CDR1 reads SGHTA; CDR2 reads FQGNSA.

The DNA of the CDR3 is TGTGCCAGCAGCTCGACACGGGTCGAGCAGTACTTC. This codes for CASSSTRVEQYF. The rearrangement uses TRBV7-2 and TRBJ2-7; the D is unclear. The V gene's germline CDR1 is SGHTA and CDR2 FQGNSA. Trimming left V 4 bases short and J 6 bases short, with 10 bases between. CDR3 length equals 12 residues.

There are a few counts of this clone. The V call is TRBV28, the J call TRBJ2-2, with 9 bases that match TRBD1. Per germline, CDR1 MDHEN and CDR2 SYDVKM. The CDR3 totals 15 residues. With 5 bases clipped from V and 4 bases from J, the junction kept 5 bases outside the gene matches. In DNA, the CDR3 is TGTGCCAGCAGTCCGGGACAGGGTACCACCGGGGAGCTGTTTTTT. Protein product: CASSPGQGTTGELFF.